The 3 T cell receptor beta chains below all came from one sample that was sequenced in a study of vaccination and CD4 T cells after COVID-19. The treatment: approximately 9-day PBMC culture with coronavirus spike peptide pools or control peptides (ViraFEST assay). With the Oncomine TCR Beta short-read assay, DNA from cultured CD4+ T cells was sequenced. TCRdb analysed the PCR reads with MiXCR anew, one entry per CDR3 protein. Of approximately 10,000 distinct CDR3 sequences listed, about 56% were seen once; the top ten hold under 40%. Their cognate antigens are unknown. The sequenced sample consisted of CD4+ T cells from blood, cultured in vitro. Receptor source: a human donor who had recovered from COVID-19.

This chain joins TRBV10-1 and TRBJ2-2, with D tentatively TRBD2 (5 bases). Germline-derived CDR1 and CDR2 are WNHNN and SYGVQD (reference sequence). V gave up 3 bases and J gave up 3 bases, with 14 bases separating them. The CDR3 is 16 amino acids. CDR3 protein: CASSDNRRGYTGELFF. CDR3 DNA sequence: TGCGCCAGCAGTGATAATCGACGGGGATACACCGGGGAGCTGTTTTTT.

This chain links TRBV24-1 with TRBJ2-5; either TRBD1 or TRBD2 may fit D (5 bases each). The CDR3 runs 15 residues. Trimming stripped 1 base from V and 1 base from J, with 9 bases between. Germline CDR1 is KGHDR and CDR2 is SFDVKD. CDR3: CATSDFGDLQETQYF. The CDR3 coding sequence is TGTGCCACCAGTGATTTCGGGGACCTCCAAGAGACCCAGTACTTC.

The J gene is TRBJ1-2, the V gene TRBV20-1; D is unclear. Germline CDR1 reads DFQATT; CDR2 reads SNEGSKA (reference sequence). The CDR3 loop spans 12 amino acids. Trimming left V 5 bases short and J 5 bases short, with 12 bases between. CDR3 protein: CSAARESYGYTF. DNA of the CDR3: TGCAGTGCTGCGAGGGAATCTTATGGCTACACCTTC.